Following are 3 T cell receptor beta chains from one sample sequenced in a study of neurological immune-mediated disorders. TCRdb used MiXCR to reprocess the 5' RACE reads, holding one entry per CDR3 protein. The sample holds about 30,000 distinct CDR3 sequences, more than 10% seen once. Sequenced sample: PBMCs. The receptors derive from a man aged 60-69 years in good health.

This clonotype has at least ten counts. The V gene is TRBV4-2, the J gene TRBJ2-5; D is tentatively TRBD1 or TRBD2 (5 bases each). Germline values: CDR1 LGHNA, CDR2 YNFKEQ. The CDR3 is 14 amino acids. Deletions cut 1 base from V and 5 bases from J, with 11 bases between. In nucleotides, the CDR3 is TGTGCCAGCAGCCAAGTGATGGGGGTGGAGACCCAGTACTTC. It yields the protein CASSQVMGVETQYF.

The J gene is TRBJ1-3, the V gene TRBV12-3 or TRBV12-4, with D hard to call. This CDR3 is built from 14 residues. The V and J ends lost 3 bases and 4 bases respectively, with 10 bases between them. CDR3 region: CASSLSTRGNTIYF. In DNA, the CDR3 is TGTGCCAGCAGTTTGTCTACTAGGGGAAACACCATATATTTT.

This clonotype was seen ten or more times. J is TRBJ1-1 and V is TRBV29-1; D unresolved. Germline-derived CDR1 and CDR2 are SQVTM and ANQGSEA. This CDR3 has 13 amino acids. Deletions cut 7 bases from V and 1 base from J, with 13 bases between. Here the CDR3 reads CSAFNRPNTEAFF. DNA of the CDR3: TGCAGCGCTTTTAACAGACCGAACACTGAAGCTTTCTTT.